This section outlines one T cell receptor (beta chain) sequence together with its context. These data originate in a study of cytomegalovirus exposure and HLA in healthy donors. The CDR3 consists of 15 residues. Germline V gene data show CDR1 as SGHVS and CDR2 as FNYEAQ. V lost 5 bases and J 2 bases, leaving 16 bases between the germline ends. PCR was performed using 60 Vbeta and 13 Jbeta primers. Measured with immunoSEQ multiplex PCR; TCRdb has only the in-frame clones, and not every one. The repertoire holds about 160,000 clones, with 80% as singletons. The TCR sequence derives from a man aged 30 to 39 in good health and CMV-seronegative. Material: PBMCs. The chain combines TRBV7-6 with TRBJ2-7, with a possible D match to TRBD1 (6 bases). The CDR3 spells CASSAFTGSPYEQYF. The CDR3 DNA follows: TGTGCCAGCAGCGCCTTTACAGGGAGCCCCTACGAGCAGTACTTC.